This TCR beta chain derives from a study of OX40 agonist ivuxolimab in advanced cancers. Background on the study: Ivuxolimab, an agonistic anti-OX40 (CD134) antibody, was given to patients. General study results and limits: Undetermined was the antigen specificity of the expanded peripheral T cells. CD4+ and CD8+ blood T cells expanded clonally by week 6 at 0.1 to 3.0 mg/kg. Some nonresponders likewise displayed low normalized T-cell clonal expansion.

Method: immunoSEQ multiplex PCR; TCRdb's copy keeps in-frame clones and lacks some. The data hold some 100,000 clones, with over 75% observed a single time. The count of this clone is one. Its specificity is not known. The CDR3 covers 16 residues. Germline-derived CDR1 and CDR2 are SGDLS and YYNGEE. The V end lost 1 base, the J end lost 0 bases, and 12 bases lay between the germline ends. This specimen consisted of CD4+ or CD8+ T cells sorted from blood, obtained in a trial of the OX40 agonist ivuxolimab. This chain connects TRBV9 to TRBJ2-3; D may be TRBD1 or TRBD2 (5 bases each). The sequence came from an adult with an advanced solid tumor such as melanoma, head and neck, liver or kidney cancer. CDR3 nucleotide sequence: TGTGCCAGCAGCGTAACTGGGGGAATGAGCACAGATACGCAGTATTTT. As protein: CASSVTGGMSTDTQYF.